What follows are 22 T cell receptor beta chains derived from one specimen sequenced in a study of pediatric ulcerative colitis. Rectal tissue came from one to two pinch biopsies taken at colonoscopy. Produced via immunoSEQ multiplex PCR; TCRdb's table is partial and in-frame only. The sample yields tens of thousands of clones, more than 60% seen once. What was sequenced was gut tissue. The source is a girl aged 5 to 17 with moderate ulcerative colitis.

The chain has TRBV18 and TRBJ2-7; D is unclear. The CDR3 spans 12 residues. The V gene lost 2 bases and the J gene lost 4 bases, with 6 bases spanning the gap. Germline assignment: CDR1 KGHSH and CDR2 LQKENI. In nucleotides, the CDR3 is TGTGCCAGCTCACCAAGGCAGTACGAGCAGTACTTC. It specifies CASSPRQYEQYF.

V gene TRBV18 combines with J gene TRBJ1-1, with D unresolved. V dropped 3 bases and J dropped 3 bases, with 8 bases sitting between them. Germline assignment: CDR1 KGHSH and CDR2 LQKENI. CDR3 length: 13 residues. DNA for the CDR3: TGTGCCAGCTCACCTCTGGGGTACACTGAAGCTTTCTTT. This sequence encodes CASSPLGYTEAFF.

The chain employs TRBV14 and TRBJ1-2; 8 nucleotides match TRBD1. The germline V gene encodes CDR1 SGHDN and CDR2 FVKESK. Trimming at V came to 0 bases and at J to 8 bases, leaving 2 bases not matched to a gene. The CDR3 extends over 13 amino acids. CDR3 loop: CASSQDRTGGYTF. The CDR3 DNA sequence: TGTGCCAGCAGCCAAGATAGGACAGGGGGCTACACCTTC.

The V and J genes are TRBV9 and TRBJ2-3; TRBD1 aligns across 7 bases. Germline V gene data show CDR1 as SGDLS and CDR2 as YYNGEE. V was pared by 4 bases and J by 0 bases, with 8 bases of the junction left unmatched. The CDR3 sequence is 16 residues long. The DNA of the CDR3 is TGTGCCAGCAGCCCCCGGACAGGCCCTAGCACAGATACGCAGTATTTT. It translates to CASSPRTGPSTDTQYF.

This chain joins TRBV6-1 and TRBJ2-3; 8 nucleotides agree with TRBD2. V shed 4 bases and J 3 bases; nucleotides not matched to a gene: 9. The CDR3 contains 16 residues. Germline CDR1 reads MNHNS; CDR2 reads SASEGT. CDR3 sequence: CASSGVIAGITDTQYF. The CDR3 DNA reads TGTGCCAGCAGTGGAGTAATAGCGGGGATTACAGATACGCAGTATTTT.

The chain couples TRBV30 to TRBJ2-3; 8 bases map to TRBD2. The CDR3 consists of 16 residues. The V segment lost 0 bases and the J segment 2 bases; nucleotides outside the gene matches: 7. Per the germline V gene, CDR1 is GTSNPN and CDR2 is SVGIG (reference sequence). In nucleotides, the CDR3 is TGTGCCTGGAGTGTAGGCGGTAGCGGGATCACAGATACGCAGTATTTT. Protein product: CAWSVGGSGITDTQYF.

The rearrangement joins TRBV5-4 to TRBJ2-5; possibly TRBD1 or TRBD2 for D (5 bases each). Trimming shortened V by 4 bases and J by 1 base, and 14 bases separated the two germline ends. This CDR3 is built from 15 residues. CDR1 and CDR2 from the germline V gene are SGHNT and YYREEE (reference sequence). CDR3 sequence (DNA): TGTGCCAGCAGCCCGCTCCGGGACCGCCAAGAGACCCAGTACTTC. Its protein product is CASSPLRDRQETQYF.

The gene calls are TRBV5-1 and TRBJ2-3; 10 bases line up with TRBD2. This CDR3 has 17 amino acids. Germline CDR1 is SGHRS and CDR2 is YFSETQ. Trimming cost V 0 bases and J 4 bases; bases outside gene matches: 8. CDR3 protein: CASSLAEAGGSADTQYF. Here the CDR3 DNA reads TGCGCCAGCAGCTTGGCTGAAGCGGGAGGGAGTGCAGATACGCAGTATTTT.

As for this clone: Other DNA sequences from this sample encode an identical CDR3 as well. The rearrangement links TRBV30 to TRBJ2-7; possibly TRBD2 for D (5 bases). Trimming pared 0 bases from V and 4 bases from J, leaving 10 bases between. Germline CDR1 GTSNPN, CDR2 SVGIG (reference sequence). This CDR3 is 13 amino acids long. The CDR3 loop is CAWSVSGNYEQYF. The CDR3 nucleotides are TGTGCCTGGAGTGTCTCCGGGAATTACGAGCAGTACTTC.

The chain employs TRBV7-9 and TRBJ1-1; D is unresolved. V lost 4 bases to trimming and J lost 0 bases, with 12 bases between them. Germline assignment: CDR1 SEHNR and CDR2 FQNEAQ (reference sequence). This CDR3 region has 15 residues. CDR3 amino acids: CASSSANVVNTEAFF. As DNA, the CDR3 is TGTGCCAGCAGCTCGGCTAATGTAGTGAACACTGAAGCTTTCTTT. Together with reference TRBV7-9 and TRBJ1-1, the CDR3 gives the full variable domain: DTGVSQNPRHKITKRGQNVTFRCDPISEHNRLYWYRQTLGQGPEFLTYFQNEAQLEKSRLLSDRFSAERPKGSFSTLEIQRTEQGDSAMYLCASSSANVVNTEAFFGQGTRLTVV.

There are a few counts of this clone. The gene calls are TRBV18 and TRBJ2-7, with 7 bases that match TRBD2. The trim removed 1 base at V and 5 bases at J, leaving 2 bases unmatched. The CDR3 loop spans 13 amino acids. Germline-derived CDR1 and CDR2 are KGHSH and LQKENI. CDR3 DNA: TGTGCCAGCTCACCACGGGAGGGCGACGAGCAGTACTTC. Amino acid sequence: CASSPREGDEQYF.

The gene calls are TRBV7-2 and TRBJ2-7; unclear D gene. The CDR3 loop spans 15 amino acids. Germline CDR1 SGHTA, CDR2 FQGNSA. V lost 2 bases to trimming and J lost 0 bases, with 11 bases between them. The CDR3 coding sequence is TGTGCCAGCAGCTTATCCCATACGAGCTCCTACGAGCAGTACTTC. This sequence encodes CASSLSHTSSYEQYF.

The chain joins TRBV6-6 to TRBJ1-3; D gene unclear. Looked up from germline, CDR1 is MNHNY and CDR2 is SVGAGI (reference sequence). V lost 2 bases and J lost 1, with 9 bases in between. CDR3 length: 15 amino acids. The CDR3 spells CASSYQDHSGNTIYF. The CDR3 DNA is TGTGCCAGCAGTTACCAGGACCATTCTGGAAACACCATATATTTT.

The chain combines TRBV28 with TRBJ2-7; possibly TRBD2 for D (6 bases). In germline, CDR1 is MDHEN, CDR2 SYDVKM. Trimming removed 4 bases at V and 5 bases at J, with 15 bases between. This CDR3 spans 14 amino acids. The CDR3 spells CASSSALASNEQYF. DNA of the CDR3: TGTGCCAGCAGTTCTGCGCTAGCGAGTAACGAGCAGTACTTC.

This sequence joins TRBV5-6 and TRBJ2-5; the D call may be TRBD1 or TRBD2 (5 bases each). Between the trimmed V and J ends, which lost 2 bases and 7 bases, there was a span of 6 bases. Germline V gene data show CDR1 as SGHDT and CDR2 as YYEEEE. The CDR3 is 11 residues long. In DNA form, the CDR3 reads TGTGCCAGCAGCTTTGGGGGGACCCAGTACTTC. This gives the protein CASSFGGTQYF. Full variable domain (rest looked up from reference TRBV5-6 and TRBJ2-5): DAGVTQSPTHLIKTRGQQVTLRCSPKSGHDTVSWYQQALGQGPQFIFQYYEEEERQRGNFPDRFSGHQFPNYSSELNVNALLLGDSALYLCASSFGGTQYFGPGTRLLVL.

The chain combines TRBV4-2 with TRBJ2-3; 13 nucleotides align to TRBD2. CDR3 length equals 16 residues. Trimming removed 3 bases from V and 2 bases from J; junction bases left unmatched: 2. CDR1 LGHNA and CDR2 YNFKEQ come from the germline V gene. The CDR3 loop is CASSHGTSGTTDTQYF. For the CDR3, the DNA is TGTGCCAGCAGCCACGGGACTAGCGGGACCACAGATACGCAGTATTTT.

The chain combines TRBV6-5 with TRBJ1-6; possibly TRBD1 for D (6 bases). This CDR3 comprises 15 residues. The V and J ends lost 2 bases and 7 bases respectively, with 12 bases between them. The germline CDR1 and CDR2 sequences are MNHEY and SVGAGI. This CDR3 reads CASSYSGQRNSPLHF. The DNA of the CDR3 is TGTGCCAGCAGTTACAGCGGACAGAGAAATTCACCCCTCCACTTT.

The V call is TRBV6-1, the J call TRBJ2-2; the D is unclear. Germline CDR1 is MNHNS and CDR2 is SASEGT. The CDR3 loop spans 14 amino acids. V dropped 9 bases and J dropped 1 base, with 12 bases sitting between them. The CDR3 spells CASVMVWNTGELFF. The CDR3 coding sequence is TGTGCCAGTGTGATGGTCTGGAACACCGGGGAGCTGTTTTTT.

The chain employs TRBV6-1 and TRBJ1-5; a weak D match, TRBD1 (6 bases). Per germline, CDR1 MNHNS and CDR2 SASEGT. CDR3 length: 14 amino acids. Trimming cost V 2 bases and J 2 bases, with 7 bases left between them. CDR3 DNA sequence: TGTGCCAGCAGTGAAACAGGGCGCAATCAGCCCCAGCATTTT. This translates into CASSETGRNQPQHF.

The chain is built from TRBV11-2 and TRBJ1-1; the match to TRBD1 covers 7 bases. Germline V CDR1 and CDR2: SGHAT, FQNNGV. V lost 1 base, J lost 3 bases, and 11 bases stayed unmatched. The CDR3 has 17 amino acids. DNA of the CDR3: TGTGCCAGCAGCTTAGTTACAGGGGACCTTTGGCACACTGAAGCTTTCTTT. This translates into CASSLVTGDLWHTEAFF.

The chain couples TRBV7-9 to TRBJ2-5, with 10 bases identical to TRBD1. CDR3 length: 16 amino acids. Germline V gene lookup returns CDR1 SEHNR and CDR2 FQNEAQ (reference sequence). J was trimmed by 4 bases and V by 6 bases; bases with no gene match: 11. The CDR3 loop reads CASRDLTGTGVETQYF. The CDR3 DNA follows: TGTGCCAGCAGGGACTTAACCGGGACAGGGGTAGAGACCCAGTACTTC.

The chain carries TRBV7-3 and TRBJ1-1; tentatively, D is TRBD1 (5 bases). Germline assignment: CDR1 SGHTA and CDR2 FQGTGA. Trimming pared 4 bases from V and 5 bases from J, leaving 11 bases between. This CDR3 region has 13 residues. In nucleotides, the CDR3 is TGTGCCAGCAGCTCCCTGGGGGGGACTGAAGCTTTCTTT. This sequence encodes CASSSLGGTEAFF.